This T cell receptor (beta chain) came from a study of T cells in Graves' hyperthyroidism and ophthalmopathy (dated by TCRdb to between 2018 and 2021). Notes on the research overall: Peripheral blood samples were taken at the time of initial diagnosis, prior to any treatment. A discovery cohort of about a hundred patients, about 40 with Graves' ophthalmopathy and 55 to 65 with stable Graves' hyperthyroidism, was used to find distinguishing TCR V-J signatures. After sampling, hyperthyroidism patients received methimazole starting at 30 mg daily, and ophthalmopathy patients received high-dose intravenous methylprednisolone. Prospective prediction of ophthalmopathy was tested in an independent validation cohort consisting of roughly 20 hyperthyroidism patients and around 16 patients who later progressed to ophthalmopathy. In addition, the study compared T-cell repertoires in thyroid tissue and in blood from several Graves' hyperthyroidism patients. The paper reports TCR Vbeta CDR3 sequencing of over 130 peripheral blood samples: approximately 41 ophthalmopathy, under 85 hyperthyroidism and about 17 progressor patients. The roughly 100 discovery patients were randomly split 7:3 into training and test sets.

Ophthalmopathy patients had moderately to severely active disease, Clinical Activity Score of at least 3, NOSPECS grade of at least 4, and duration under 3 months. Patients with uncontrolled infections, other autoimmune diseases, pregnancy or lactation were excluded. Diagnoses were based on clinical symptoms, serum thyroxine and TRAb, thyroid ultrasound and orbital computed tomography. PBMCs were separated from over 9 ml of fresh peripheral blood using Ficoll-Paque density gradient centrifugation. Total RNA was extracted with Trizol reagent, and quality was checked on an Agilent 2100 Bioanalyzer. This clonotype was found a few times. Its antigen is currently not known. A much larger clone differs from this one at a single base, so this may be a read error. What the research found in general, with its limitations: In cross-validation, a model built on a 13 V-J signature told ophthalmopathy apart from stable hyperthyroidism with under 90% sensitivity and roughly 83% specificity, and in testing the same model reached 80%/75%. Blood samples also contained most of the expanded thyroid clonotypes (frequency above 0.001), which suggests that blood repertoires may reflect thyroid immune responses. Sample size was not statistically predetermined, and blinding of investigators to group allocation was not performed. During validation, the model predicted progression to ophthalmopathy a median of roughly 7.1 months ahead of onset, with around 71% sensitivity and about 72% specificity.

Amplification of TCR beta CDR3 regions was carried out from RNA transcripts. The TCR CDR3 was subjected to a first round of RT-PCR using the HTBI primer set and the Qiagen OneStep RT-PCR kit. The libraries were constructed in a second round of multiplex PCR and then size-selected and purified. The libraries were sequenced on an Illumina HiSeq2000 using paired-end 100 bp reads. The source study handled its data this way. SOAPnuke was used to process the raw data, with reads discarded if the reads contained adapters or uncalled bases, had a mean Phred below 15, or lacked an exact constant-primer or identifier match. COPE v1.2.5 was used to merge the high-quality paired reads, and each unique nucleotide sequence was defined as a clonotype. MiTCR v1.1 was used to align the clonotypes against IMGT TRBV, TRBD and TRBJ reference segments. The analysis was restricted to V-J combinations with a frequency above 0.0001, which together covered just over 98% of the repertoires. A TCS score was defined as the ratio of F50 (clonal expansion) to E x V (chaos), with BLOSUM62-based TCRdist applied between CDR3 peptides within each V-J. Welch's t-statistics and random forest reduced 500 to 650 V-J features to 10 to 15, which were used in a naive Bayes classifier (R e1071). TCRdb redid the processing of the public reads, applying fastp at Q25 and MiXCR, and retained in-frame beta chains. Entries are consolidated by CDR3 protein sequence, retaining the most common genes and DNA. TCRdb, not the authors, supplied the V and J calls. The sample contains a few hundred thousand distinct CDR3 sequences, about a sixth of them found a single time. The ten most abundant clones make up 15% to 19% of the sample.

Reading from cysteine to phenylalanine, the CDR3 counts 16 amino acids. Only the CDR3 DNA stays, 48 bases, in frame from base 1. For CDR1 and CDR2, the germline V gene lists SGHRS and YFSETQ. This sequence was found in a woman in her 40s with Graves' ophthalmopathy. The rearranged chain carries TRBV5-1 and TRBJ1-2; perhaps TRBD1 is the D gene, with 5 bases matching. Input material: blood. The CDR3 reads as follows: CVSSARSGQGGYGYTF. The base sequence is TGCGTCAGCAGCGCAAGATCAGGGCAGGGAGGCTATGGCTACACCTTC. The variable domain in full, with residues beyond the CDR3 obtained from the reference TRBV5-1 and TRBJ1-2 genes, is KAGVTQTPRYLIKTRGQQVTLSCSPISGHRSVSWYQQTPGQGLQFLFEYFSETQRNKGNFPGRFSGRQFSNSRSEMNVSTLELGDSALYLCVSSARSGQGGYGYTFGSGTRLTVV.